The entry that follows covers one T cell receptor (beta chain) sequence. Germline CDR1 and CDR2: MNHEY and SMNVEV (reference sequence). The CDR3 spans 16 residues. Trimming removed 8 bases at V and 12 bases at J, with 29 bases between. The data stem from a study of CD4 and CD8 cells across lung adenocarcinoma regions. TCRdb used MiXCR to reprocess the PCR reads, holding one entry per CDR3 protein. The table includes tens of thousands of distinct CDR3 sequences, 40% to 60% detected once. This clonotype was obtained from a male donor with lung adenocarcinoma. The CD4 and CD8 labels of this study may be unreliable. V usage is TRBV27 and J usage is TRBJ2-4; perhaps D is TRBD1 or TRBD2 (5 bases each). Sequencing was performed on CD8+ T cells from the center of a lung tumor. CDR3: CASAEREGRDQETQYF. The CDR3 region has the DNA TGTGCCAGCGCGGAACGCGAGGGACGTGACCAAGAGACTCAGTACTTC.